These 15 T cell receptor beta chains were all obtained from the same sample, sequenced in a study of a mutant IDH1 vaccine in newly diagnosed glioma. What these receptors recognize is not known. The time point here: week 47, end of study. A 20-mer mutant IDH1 peptide at 300 ug was injected subcutaneously with topical imiquimod. Data came from immunoSEQ multiplex PCR; TCRdb stores just in-frame clones and leaves some out. Of some 25,000 clones listed, roughly 82% are singletons. Sequenced here: PBMCs, sampled from a glioma patient whose treatment included an IDH1 peptide vaccine. The receptors originated from a middle-aged man with glioma. Some clones in this sample may be carry-over from other donors' samples.

The chain uses TRBV14 and TRBJ2-7; D uncertain. The length of the CDR3 is 12 residues. Trimming pared 1 base from V and 2 bases from J, leaving 3 bases between. From germline, CDR1 is SGHDN and CDR2 FVKESK. CDR3 DNA: TGTGCCAGCAGCCAAGTCGCCTACGAGCAGTACTTC. It encodes CASSQVAYEQYF.

The chain couples TRBV6-5 to TRBJ1-2; D gene uncertain. The germline CDR1 and CDR2 sequences are MNHEY and SVGAGI. CDR3 length equals 14 residues. Trimming removed 7 bases from V and 3 bases from J, with 15 bases in between. CDR3 loop: CASKPGDFDYGYTF. The CDR3 DNA follows: TGTGCCAGCAAACCCGGGGATTTCGACTATGGCTACACCTTC.

The rearrangement links TRBV5-5 to TRBJ1-2; D may be TRBD1 (5 bases). V lost 0 bases to trimming and J lost 6 bases, with 12 bases between them. The CDR3 runs to 14 residues. Germline loops: CDR1 SGHKS, CDR2 YYEKEE (reference sequence). The CDR3: CASSLEVRGDGYTF. For the CDR3, the DNA is TGTGCCAGCAGCTTGGAAGTCCGGGGCGATGGCTACACCTTC.

The chain uses TRBV7-6 and TRBJ2-5; TRBD2 agrees at 9 bases. Germline CDR1 reads SGHVS; CDR2 reads FNYEAQ. There are 16 residues in the CDR3. The V and J ends lost 1 base and 5 bases, in that order; junction bases with no gene match: 8. CDR3: CASSLGTAGGGETQYF. The CDR3 DNA sequence: TGTGCCAGCAGCTTAGGCACAGCGGGGGGTGGCGAGACCCAGTACTTC.

This chain joins TRBV5-5 and TRBJ2-5; 11 nucleotides match TRBD1. V lost 2 bases, J lost 4 bases, and 7 bases stayed unmatched. The CDR3 length is 16 residues. Looked up from germline, CDR1 is SGHKS and CDR2 is YYEKEE (reference sequence). DNA for the CDR3: TGTGCCAGCAGCTTCGGGACAGGGGGTTCCTCAGAGACCCAGTACTTC. It encodes CASSFGTGGSSETQYF.

The V call is TRBV2, the J call TRBJ2-2; TRBD1 might be the D (6 bases). This CDR3 spans 13 amino acids. With 7 bases removed from V and 6 bases from J, the gap between germline ends came to 12 bases. CDR1 is SNHLY and CDR2 is FYNNEI in the germline V gene. CDR3: CASTGEKSGELFF. In DNA, the CDR3 is TGTGCCAGCACAGGGGAGAAATCCGGGGAGCTGTTTTTT.

This clone was recorded only once. This chain connects TRBV30 to TRBJ2-7, with D possibly matching TRBD1 (6 bases). This CDR3 is built from 12 residues. From germline, CDR1 is GTSNPN and CDR2 SVGIG (reference sequence). Trimming cost V 4 bases and J 2 bases, with 9 bases left between them. The CDR3 reads CAWNRAAYEQYF. The CDR3 coding sequence is TGTGCCTGGAACAGGGCGGCCTACGAGCAGTACTTC.

This clone was seen only a few times. The chain carries TRBV20-1 and TRBJ1-1; 9 bases agree with TRBD1. Trimming at V came to 6 bases and at J to 6 bases, leaving 2 bases not matched to a gene. Germline V gives CDR1 DFQATT, CDR2 SNEGSKA (reference sequence). This CDR3 is 11 amino acids long. The CDR3 spells CSAYRGPEAFF. As DNA, the CDR3 is TGCAGTGCATACAGGGGGCCTGAAGCTTTCTTT.

This chain links TRBV18 with TRBJ2-7; TRBD2 might be the D (5 bases). Trimming stripped 3 bases from V and 6 bases from J, with 15 bases between. Germline lookup yields CDR1 KGHSH and CDR2 LQKENI. The length of the CDR3 is 14 residues. The CDR3 region is CASSPSVTGGEQYF. The DNA for the CDR3 is TGTGCCAGCTCACCCTCGGTAACCGGAGGCGAGCAGTACTTC.

J is TRBJ1-5 and V is TRBV7-9; no reliable D call. The germline V gene has CDR1 SEHNR and CDR2 FQNEAQ (reference sequence). Trimming took off 3 bases at V and 3 bases at J, with 3 bases between the two ends. The CDR3 length is 12 residues. This CDR3 is CASSLNNQPQHF. DNA of the CDR3: TGTGCCAGCAGCTTGAACAATCAGCCCCAGCATTTT. Together with reference TRBV7-9 and TRBJ1-5, the CDR3 gives the full variable domain: DTGVSQNPRHKITKRGQNVTFRCDPISEHNRLYWYRQTLGQGPEFLTYFQNEAQLEKSRLLSDRFSAERPKGSFSTLEIQRTEQGDSAMYLCASSLNNQPQHFGDGTRLSIL.

The DNA of the CDR3 is TGTGCCAGCAGCTTACTAGCGGGGGCCGGGGTGCAGTACTTC. As protein: CASSLLAGAGVQYF. V usage is TRBV7-9 and J usage is TRBJ2-7; 10 bases align to TRBD2. Trimming removed 2 bases from V and 9 bases from J; junction bases left unmatched: 7. The germline CDR1 and CDR2 sequences are SEHNR and FQNEAQ (reference sequence). This CDR3 region has 14 residues.

The J gene is TRBJ2-3, the V gene TRBV6-4; D ambiguous. Looked up from germline, CDR1 is MRHNA and CDR2 is SNTAGT. This CDR3 contains 13 residues. V dropped 2 bases and J dropped 3 bases, with 6 bases sitting between them. The CDR3 loop reads CASSDRETDTQYF. In nucleotides, the CDR3 is TGTGCCAGCAGTGACAGAGAGACAGATACGCAGTATTTT.

This clone was found a few times. The V and J genes are TRBV29-1 and TRBJ1-1; D gene uncertain. The CDR3 has 11 amino acids. The V gene lost 4 bases and the J gene lost 4 bases, with 7 bases spanning the gap. Germline CDR1 SQVTM, CDR2 ANQGSEA. The CDR3 loop is CSVGGFTEAFF. CDR3 coding DNA: TGCAGCGTTGGAGGGTTCACTGAAGCTTTCTTT.

The rearrangement links TRBV4-2 to TRBJ2-1; no clear D. Per the germline V gene, CDR1 is LGHNA and CDR2 is YNFKEQ. The V end lost 0 bases, the J end lost 9 bases, and 6 bases lay between the germline ends. The length of the CDR3 is 12 residues. DNA for the CDR3: TGTGCCAGCAGCCAAGAGCACGGTGAGCAGTTCTTC. This sequence encodes CASSQEHGEQFF.

V and J are TRBV5-1 and TRBJ2-3, with TRBD2 matching 8 bases. The CDR3 has 14 amino acids. In germline, CDR1 is SGHRS, CDR2 YFSETQ. Unmatched junction bases numbered 3, after V lost 0 bases and J lost 6 bases. CDR3 sequence: CASSLGTSSDTQYF. Written as DNA, the CDR3 is TGCGCCAGCAGCTTGGGGACTAGCTCGGATACGCAGTATTTT.